Below are 10 T cell receptor beta chains sequenced from a single sample in a study of T cell responses to AZD1222 COVID-19 vaccine. The data were produced by immunoSEQ multiplex PCR, yet TCRdb's version contains in-frame clones alone and is incomplete. The sample holds about 120,000 clones, roughly 90% seen once. The sample here was peripheral blood, taken on day 0 of AZD1222 vaccination. The source is an adult in good health.

The chain links TRBV3-1 (or the pseudogene TRBV3-2) to TRBJ2-1; D not certain. Germline V gene sequence: CDR1 LGHDT, CDR2 YNNKEL (reference sequence). Between the trimmed V and J ends, which lost 1 base and 1 base, there was a span of 14 bases. There are 17 residues in the CDR3. The CDR3 reads CASSQGFPAVSYNEQFF. CDR3 nucleotide sequence: TGTGCCAGCAGCCAAGGGTTCCCAGCCGTATCCTACAATGAGCAGTTCTTC.

The chain couples TRBV5-1 to TRBJ1-5; D is possibly TRBD1 (6 bases). The germline V and J ends were trimmed by 5 bases and 4 bases, with 19 bases remaining between them. In germline, CDR1 is SGHRS, CDR2 YFSETQ. CDR3 size: 16 residues. The CDR3 here is CASSRTARAPNQPQHF. Here the CDR3 DNA reads TGCGCCAGCAGTCGGACAGCCCGGGCCCCTAATCAGCCCCAGCATTTT.

The chain has TRBV7-9 and TRBJ2-1, with D tentatively TRBD2 (7 bases). The CDR3 covers 16 residues. Trimming stripped 5 bases from V and 4 bases from J, with 18 bases between. Per the germline V gene, CDR1 is SEHNR and CDR2 is FQNEAQ (reference sequence). The CDR3 DNA follows: TGTGCCAGCAGCGAGATCGGGGGGCTGGGGTACAATGAGCAGTTCTTC. Its translation: CASSEIGGLGYNEQFF.

The rearrangement links TRBV28 to TRBJ1-1, with 12 nucleotides matching TRBD1. V shed 1 base and J 4 bases; nucleotides not matched to a gene: 7. Per germline, CDR1 MDHEN and CDR2 SYDVKM. The CDR3 is 17 residues long. The CDR3 coding sequence is TGTGCCAGCAGTTTATATCCCCCGGGACAGGGGGCCACTGAAGCTTTCTTT. Protein product: CASSLYPPGQGATEAFF.

V gene TRBV10-2 combines with J gene TRBJ2-1; D not certain. V lost 7 bases and J lost 7, with 8 bases in between. Germline CDR1 reads WSHSY; CDR2 reads SAAADI. The CDR3 contains 11 residues. In DNA, the CDR3 is TGCGCCAGCACTATGGGGAATGAGCAGTTCTTC. It codes for CASTMGNEQFF.

The rearrangement links TRBV27 to TRBJ1-2; D gene uncertain. Germline V gene data show CDR1 as MNHEY and CDR2 as SMNVEV (reference sequence). CDR3 size: 15 residues. Trimming left V 1 base short and J 12 bases short, with 21 bases between. The CDR3 coding sequence is TGTGCCAGCAGTTTATACCCCGATCGAGGCGGAGGCGACACCTTC. This gives the protein CASSLYPDRGGGDTF.

This sequence joins TRBV5-3 and TRBJ1-5, with TRBD1 identical over 8 bases. TRBV5-3 is designated an ORF whose function remains uncertain. Trimming cost V 0 bases and J 4 bases; bases outside gene matches: 3. This CDR3 has 15 residues. In DNA form, the CDR3 reads TGTGCCAGAAGCTTGGGGCACAGGGGGAATCAGCCCCAGCATTTT. This gives the protein CARSLGHRGNQPQHF.

This rearrangement joins TRBV28 to TRBJ2-7; maybe TRBD1 (5 bases). V was shortened by 2 bases and J by 3 bases, with 17 bases between the two germline ends. The CDR3 sequence is 16 residues long. Germline V gene lookup returns CDR1 MDHEN and CDR2 SYDVKM. CDR3 residues: CASSLRSGHEFYEQYF. In DNA, the CDR3 is TGTGCCAGCAGTTTAAGGTCCGGACACGAATTCTACGAGCAGTACTTC.

V is TRBV2 and J is TRBJ2-7; D tentatively reads TRBD1 or TRBD2 (6 bases each). The CDR3 is 17 residues long. Germline lookup yields CDR1 SNHLY and CDR2 FYNNEI. V lost 3 bases and J lost 3, with 21 bases in between. The DNA of the CDR3 is TGTGCCAGCAGTGAGGGGGGCTTGGGAATCAGGGGCTACGAGCAGTACTTC. Amino acid sequence: CASSEGGLGIRGYEQYF.

This chain connects TRBV27 to TRBJ1-2; weak D call: TRBD1 (5 bases). Trimming removed 5 bases from V and 3 bases from J, with 13 bases in between. Germline-derived CDR1 and CDR2 are MNHEY and SMNVEV (reference sequence). The CDR3 consists of 14 residues. In DNA, the CDR3 is TGTGCCAGCAGTCCGGGGCAGGTGTACTATGGCTACACCTTC. It is translated as CASSPGQVYYGYTF.